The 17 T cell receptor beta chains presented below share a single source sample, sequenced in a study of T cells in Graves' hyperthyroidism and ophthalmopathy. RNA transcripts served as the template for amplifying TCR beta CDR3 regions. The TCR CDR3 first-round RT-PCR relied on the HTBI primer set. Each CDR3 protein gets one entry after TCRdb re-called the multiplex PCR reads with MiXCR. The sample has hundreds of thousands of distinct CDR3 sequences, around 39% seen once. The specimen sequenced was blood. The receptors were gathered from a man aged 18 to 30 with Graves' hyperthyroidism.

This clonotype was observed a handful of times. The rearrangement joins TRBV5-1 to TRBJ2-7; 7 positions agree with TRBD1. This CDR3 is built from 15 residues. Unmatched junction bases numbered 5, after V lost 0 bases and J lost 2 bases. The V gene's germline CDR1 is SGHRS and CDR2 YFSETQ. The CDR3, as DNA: TGCGCCAGCAGCTTGGACCGGACAGGTGCCTACGAGCAGTACTTC. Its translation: CASSLDRTGAYEQYF.

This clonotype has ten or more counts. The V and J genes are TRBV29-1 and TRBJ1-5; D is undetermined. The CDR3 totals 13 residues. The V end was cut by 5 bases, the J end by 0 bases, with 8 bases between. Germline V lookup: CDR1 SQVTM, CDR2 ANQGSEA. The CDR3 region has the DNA TGCAGCGTTCAGTGGGCTAGCAATCAGCCCCAGCATTTT. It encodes CSVQWASNQPQHF.

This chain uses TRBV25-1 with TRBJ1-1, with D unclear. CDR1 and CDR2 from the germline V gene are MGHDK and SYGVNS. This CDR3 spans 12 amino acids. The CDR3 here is CARVALGTEAFF. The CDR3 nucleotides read TGTGCTAGAGTCGCCCTTGGGACTGAAGCTTTCTTT.

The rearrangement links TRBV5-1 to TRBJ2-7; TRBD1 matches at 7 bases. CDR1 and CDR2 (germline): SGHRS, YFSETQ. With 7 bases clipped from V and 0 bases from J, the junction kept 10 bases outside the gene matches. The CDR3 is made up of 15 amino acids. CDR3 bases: TGCGCCAGCTCCCGGGACAGCACCTTCTCCTACGAGCAGTACTTC. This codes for CASSRDSTFSYEQYF.

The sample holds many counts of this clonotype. CDR3 in amino acids: CAISTTGGDTEAFF. CDR3 DNA sequence: TGTGCCATCAGTACCACAGGAGGGGACACTGAAGCTTTCTTT. This chain uses TRBV10-3 with TRBJ1-1, with a weak D call TRBD1 (5 bases). The germline V gene encodes CDR1 ENHRY and CDR2 SYGVKD. Trimming removed 5 bases from V and 3 bases from J, with 13 bases in between. CDR3 length equals 14 residues.

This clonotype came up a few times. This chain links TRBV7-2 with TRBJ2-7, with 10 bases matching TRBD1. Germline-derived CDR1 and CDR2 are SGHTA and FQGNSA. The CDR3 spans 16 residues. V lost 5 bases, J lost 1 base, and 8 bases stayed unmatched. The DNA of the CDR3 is TGTGCCAGCAGCAGATGGACAGGGGGTCGGTCCTACGAGCAGTACTTC. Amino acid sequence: CASSRWTGGRSYEQYF.

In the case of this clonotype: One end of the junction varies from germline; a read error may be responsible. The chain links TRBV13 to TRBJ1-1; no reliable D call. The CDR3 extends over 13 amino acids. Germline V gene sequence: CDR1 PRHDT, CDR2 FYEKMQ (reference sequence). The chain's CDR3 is CASSSEWKTETLF. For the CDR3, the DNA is TGTGCCAGCAGCTCAGAGTGGAAGACTGAAACTCTCTTT. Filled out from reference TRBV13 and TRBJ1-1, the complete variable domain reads AAGVIQSPRHLIKEKRETATLKCYPIPRHDTVYWYQQGPGQDPQFLISFYEKMQSDKGSIPDRFSAQQFSDYHSELNMSSLELGDSALYFCASSSEWKTETLFGQGTRLTVV.

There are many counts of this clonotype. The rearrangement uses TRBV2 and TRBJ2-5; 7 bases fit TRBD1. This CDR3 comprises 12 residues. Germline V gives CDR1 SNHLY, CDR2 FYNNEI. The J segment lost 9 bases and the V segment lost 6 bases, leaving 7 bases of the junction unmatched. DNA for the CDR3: TGTGCCAGCAGGGGACAGTTCGGCCCCCAGTACTTC. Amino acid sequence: CASRGQFGPQYF.

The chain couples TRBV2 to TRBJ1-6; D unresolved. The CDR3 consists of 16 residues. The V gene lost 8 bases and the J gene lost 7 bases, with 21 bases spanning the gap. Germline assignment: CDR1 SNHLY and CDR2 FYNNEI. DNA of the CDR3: TGTGCCAGCTCACCAGTCGAACAAGCACTGAATTCACCCCTCCACTTT. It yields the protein CASSPVEQALNSPLHF.

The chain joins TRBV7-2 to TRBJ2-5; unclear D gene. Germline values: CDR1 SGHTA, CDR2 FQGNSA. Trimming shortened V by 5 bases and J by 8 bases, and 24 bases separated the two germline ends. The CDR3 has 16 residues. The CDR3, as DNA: TGTGCCAGCAGCCTTGGACCCCCAGAAGTTACGGGTACCCAGTACTTC. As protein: CASSLGPPEVTGTQYF.

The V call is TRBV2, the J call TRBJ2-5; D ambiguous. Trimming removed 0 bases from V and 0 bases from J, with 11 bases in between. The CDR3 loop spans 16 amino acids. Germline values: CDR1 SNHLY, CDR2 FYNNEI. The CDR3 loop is CASSEALPPNQETQYF. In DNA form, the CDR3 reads TGTGCCAGCAGTGAAGCGCTTCCCCCAAACCAAGAGACCCAGTACTTC. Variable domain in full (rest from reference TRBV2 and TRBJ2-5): EPEVTQTPSHQVTQMGQEVILRCVPISNHLYFYWYRQILGQKVEFLVSFYNNEISEKSEIFDDQFSVERPDGSNFTLKIRSTKLEDSAMYFCASSEALPPNQETQYFGPGTRLLVL.

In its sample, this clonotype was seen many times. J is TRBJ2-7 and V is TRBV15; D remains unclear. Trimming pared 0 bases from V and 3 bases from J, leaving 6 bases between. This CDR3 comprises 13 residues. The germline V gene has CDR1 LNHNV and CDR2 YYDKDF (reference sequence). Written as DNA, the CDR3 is TGTGCCACCAGCAGAGATCTCCTCTACGAGCAGTACTTC. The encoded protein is CATSRDLLYEQYF.

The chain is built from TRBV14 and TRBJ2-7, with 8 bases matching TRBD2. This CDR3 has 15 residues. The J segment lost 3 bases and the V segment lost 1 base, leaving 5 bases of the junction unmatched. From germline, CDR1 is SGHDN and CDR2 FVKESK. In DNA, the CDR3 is TGTGCCAGCAGCCAAGCCCCAGCGGGAGACTACGAGCAGTACTTC. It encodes CASSQAPAGDYEQYF.

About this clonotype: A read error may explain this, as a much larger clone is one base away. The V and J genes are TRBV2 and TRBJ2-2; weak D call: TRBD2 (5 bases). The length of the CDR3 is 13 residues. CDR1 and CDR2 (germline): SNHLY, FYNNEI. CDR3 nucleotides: TGTGCCGGCAGAGGGAGCGCCACCGGGGAGCTGTTTTTT. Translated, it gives CAGRGSATGELFF.

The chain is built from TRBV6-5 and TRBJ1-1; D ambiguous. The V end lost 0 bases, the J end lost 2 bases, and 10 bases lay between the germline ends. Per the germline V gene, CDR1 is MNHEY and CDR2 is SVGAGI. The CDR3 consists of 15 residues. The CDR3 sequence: CASSYSVIINTEAFF. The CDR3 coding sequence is TGTGCCAGCAGTTACTCAGTGATTATCAACACTGAAGCTTTCTTT.

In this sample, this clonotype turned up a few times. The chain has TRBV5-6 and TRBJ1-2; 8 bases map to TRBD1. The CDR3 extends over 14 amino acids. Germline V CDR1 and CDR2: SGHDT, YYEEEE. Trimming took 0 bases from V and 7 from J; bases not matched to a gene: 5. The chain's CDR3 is CASSLDRGKSGYTF. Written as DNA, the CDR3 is TGTGCCAGCAGCTTGGACAGGGGGAAGTCTGGCTACACCTTC.

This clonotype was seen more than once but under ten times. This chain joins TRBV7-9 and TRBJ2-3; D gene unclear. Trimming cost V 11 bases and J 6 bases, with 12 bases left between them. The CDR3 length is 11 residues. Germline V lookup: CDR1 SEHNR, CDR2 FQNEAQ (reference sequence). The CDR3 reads CAQSLIDTQYF. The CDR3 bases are TGTGCCCAAAGTTTGATCGATACGCAGTATTTT.